The text below deals with one T cell receptor (beta chain). Germline V gene sequence: CDR1 SEHNR, CDR2 FQNEAQ (reference sequence). The CDR3 is 15 residues long. Trimming removed 7 bases from V and 0 bases from J, with 14 bases in between. This record comes from a study of blood T cell repertoires in COVID-19. About the research overall: Researchers got acute and convalescent COVID-19 samples from the United States, Italy and Spain. The cDNA or gDNA used as material had been derived from T cells, B-cell-depleted T cells, or PBMCs.

Original data processing: Scientists estimated how many nucleated cells there were by amplifying reference gene primers. TCRdb keeps only in-frame clones here, not all; method: immunoSEQ multiplex PCR. The DNA gave D and trimming, while V, J and clone size come from that table. The sample includes some 380,000 clones, about four fifths of them seen just once. Sample: peripheral blood. This receptor was taken from a human donor with acute or convalescent COVID-19. The donor label of this sample is uncertain. The rearrangement links TRBV7-9 to TRBJ2-3; no reliable D call. CDR3 in amino acids: CASTTQATSTDTQYF. The CDR3 coding sequence is TGTGCCAGCACTACCCAAGCCACTAGCACAGATACGCAGTATTTT.